This T cell receptor (beta chain) was observed in a study of blood T cell repertoires in COVID-19 (dated by TCRdb to about 2020). Background on the whole study: Samples covering the acute and convalescent phases of COVID-19 were provided by collaborators in the United States, Italy and Spain. Deeply sampled blood TCRbeta repertoires from subjects exposed to, actively infected with, or recovered from COVID-19 were included in the dataset. Samples were obtained from the ongoing ImmuneRACE study (first 160 participants) and from over 1,000 subjects provided by 6 global collaborators. Where HLA class I and class II types were available, the types were taken from metadata supplied by the sample provider, not from assay-based typing. A de-identified subject ID, COVID-19 status, age in years and sex were almost always included in the sample metadata. The material from the prospective study consisted of cDNA or gDNA derived from T cells, B-cell-depleted T cells, or PBMCs. A freely available public database, intended as a resource for researchers studying the immune response to SARS-CoV-2, is where the repertoires were released. General findings and caveats noted by the study authors: The quantity of clinical and demographic metadata differed by source and by participant and was supplied without curation.

Regarding this clone: Its antigen is currently not known. No much larger clone exists at a distance of one base, and base qualities are not known.

TCRbeta CDR3 regions were amplified from genomic DNA using the immunoSEQ Assay, a bias-controlled multiplex PCR. Regarding the original processing steps: The number of nucleated cells in each sample was estimated by amplification of reference gene primers within the assay. To quantify the absolute abundance of each unique TCRbeta CDR3 rearrangement, sequence reads were collapsed and filtered. For each sample, productive Simpson clonality was calculated as the square root of Simpson's diversity index over productive rearrangements. Entries here come from immuneACCESS through TCRdb and include only in-frame sequences with V and J called. Some clones fail to appear in such tables; in the studies checked, an unresolved V gene covers under half of the shortfall, and the cause of the remainder is unknown. For V, J and clone size, that table is used; D and trimming come from the DNA. The sample table holds around 370,000 clones, of which 87% were seen once. The leading ten clones occupy under 6.5% of the sample.

At one collaborating source in Seattle, patients were enrolled during active infection and were followed longitudinally through the course of disease. Each collaborating institution followed its own protocols to collect whole blood in K2EDTA tubes. Collaborator samples were shipped for TCRbeta analysis as frozen whole blood, isolated PBMCs, or DNA extracted from either sample type. This clonotype was obtained from a woman aged 45-60 years with COVID-19, enrolled during active disease. What was sequenced was peripheral blood.

The DNA sequence is given as TGTGCCAGCAGTGAATCTGCAGGGTATCGTGGTAATTCACCCCTCCACTTT. Translated, this gives CASSESAGYRGNSPLHF. The V gene is TRBV25-1 and the J gene is TRBJ1-6, with TRBD1 as a weak D call on 5 bases. V drops 1 base and J drops 6 bases, leaving 16 bases in between. The CDR1 and CDR2 encoded by the germline V gene are MGHDK and SYGVNS. Measured from the cysteine to the phenylalanine, the CDR3 is 17 residues long. Only CDR3 DNA remains: 51 bases, in frame from the first base.